This T cell receptor (beta chain) was obtained from a study of lymphopenia after photon versus proton radiotherapy. Study-wide results and caveats: Photon-treated patients lost naive T cells and TCR diversity; proton-treated stayed stable.

CDR3 length: 13 amino acids. The germline CDR1 and CDR2 sequences are MNHNS and SASEGT. Using immunoSEQ multiplex PCR, the repertoire was profiled, and TCRdb retains in-frame clones only, with some absent. The sample shows fewer than 15,000 clones, 88% of them seen only once. Details on this clone: What it binds is unknown. Sequence at one end of the junction differs from germline and may be a read error.

The sample consisted of peripheral blood, taken from a patient treated with photon-based radiotherapy. The chain is built from TRBV6-1 and TRBJ2-5, with 10 bases matching TRBD1. The TCR was taken from a man aged 60 to 75 with pancreatic cancer. This CDR3 reads CASSKDRGDPCNF. CDR3 DNA sequence: TGTGCCAGCAGCAAGGACAGGGGGGACCCTTGTAACTTC.